The 19 T cell receptor beta chains presented below share a single source sample, sequenced in a study of CD8 T cells in Susac syndrome. Reverse transcription of 0.5 to 1 ug RNA was performed with random hexamers. MiXCR, run by TCRdb on the immunoSEQ multiplex PCR reads, gives a single entry per CDR3 protein. Among 200,000 to 300,000 distinct CDR3 sequences listed, about 96% were seen once. Sample: CD4+ T cells from PBMCs. All receptors derive from a human donor with Susac syndrome.

V is TRBV7-3 and J is TRBJ2-5; D uncertain. Germline CDR1 is SGHTA and CDR2 is FQGTGA. The CDR3 extends over 14 amino acids. The V end lost 5 bases, the J end lost 0 bases, and 10 bases lay between the germline ends. CDR3 nucleotides: TGTGCCAGCAGCCCCGCTACCTACCAAGAGACCCAGTACTTC. Its translation is CASSPATYQETQYF.

This rearrangement joins TRBV7-9 to TRBJ1-4; D is unclear. This CDR3 spans 11 amino acids. Trimming shortened V by 8 bases and J by 7 bases, and 8 bases separated the two germline ends. Germline CDR1 is SEHNR and CDR2 is FQNEAQ (reference sequence). CDR3 coding DNA: TGTGCCAGCTGGGGAGGTGAAAAACTGTTTTTT. Protein sequence: CASWGGEKLFF. The full variable domain, completed using reference TRBV7-9 and TRBJ1-4, is DTGVSQNPRHKITKRGQNVTFRCDPISEHNRLYWYRQTLGQGPEFLTYFQNEAQLEKSRLLSDRFSAERPKGSFSTLEIQRTEQGDSAMYLCASWGGEKLFFGSGTQLSVL.

This sequence joins TRBV10-3 and TRBJ2-7; no definite D call. V dropped 5 bases and J dropped 4 bases, with 12 bases sitting between them. This CDR3 is built from 13 residues. Looked up from germline, CDR1 is ENHRY and CDR2 is SYGVKD. In DNA, the CDR3 is TGTGCCATCAGTCTAAAAGGCGAGTACGAGCAGTACTTC. This sequence encodes CAISLKGEYEQYF.

The gene calls are TRBV11-1 and TRBJ2-3; 8 bases agree with TRBD2. Per the germline V gene, CDR1 is SGHAT and CDR2 is FQDESV (reference sequence). This CDR3 contains 15 residues. V was pared by 5 bases and J by 2 bases, with 6 bases of the junction left unmatched. CDR3 nucleotide sequence: TGTGCCAGCAGCCCAATAGCGGGATCCACAGATACGCAGTATTTT. Its translation: CASSPIAGSTDTQYF.

The chain uses TRBV2 and TRBJ2-4; no clear D. CDR1 and CDR2 from the germline V gene are SNHLY and FYNNEI. The CDR3 spans 15 residues. Trimming took off 3 bases at V and 0 bases at J, with 9 bases between the two ends. The CDR3 reads CASSEVPLAKNIQYF. The DNA for the CDR3 is TGTGCCAGCAGTGAGGTTCCCTTAGCCAAAAACATTCAGTACTTC.

V and J are TRBV29-1 and TRBJ1-1, with TRBD1 identical over 7 bases. The CDR3 spans 14 residues. Germline CDR1 is SQVTM and CDR2 is ANQGSEA. V trimming: 7 bases; J trimming: 0 bases; junction bases outside the gene matches: 8. The CDR3 sequence: CSGWDSRLNTEAFF. CDR3 bases: TGCAGCGGATGGGACAGCCGGCTGAACACTGAAGCTTTCTTT.

The V and J genes are TRBV29-1 and TRBJ2-7; the D gene is possibly TRBD2 (5 bases). Germline V gene sequence: CDR1 SQVTM, CDR2 ANQGSEA. Trimming shortened V by 3 bases and J by 6 bases, and 15 bases separated the two germline ends. The CDR3 has 13 residues. For the CDR3, the DNA is TGCAGCGTTGAGGAGGCCAGCCTGAGCGAGCAGTACTTC. It yields the protein CSVEEASLSEQYF.

This clonotype was counted a few times. The V call is TRBV18, the J call TRBJ2-7; D is unclear. Germline V gene lookup returns CDR1 KGHSH and CDR2 LQKENI. V was pared by 6 bases and J by 3 bases, with 12 bases between. The length of the CDR3 is 13 residues. Here the CDR3 reads CASSLVGSYEQYF. As DNA, the CDR3 is TGTGCCAGCTCTTTGGTCGGCAGCTACGAGCAGTACTTC.

The V gene is TRBV30, the J gene TRBJ1-1, with D perhaps TRBD1 (5 bases). Germline V gene sequence: CDR1 GTSNPN, CDR2 SVGIG (reference sequence). V was trimmed by 4 bases and J by 8 bases, leaving 20 bases between them. This CDR3 has 14 amino acids. The CDR3 DNA is TGTGCCTGGATCCCCGGACAAGGATGGGGGGAAGCTTTCTTT. Amino acid sequence: CAWIPGQGWGEAFF.

The V gene is TRBV6-5, the J gene TRBJ2-3; D is unresolved. The CDR3 is 14 amino acids. The ends were cut back, 7 bases at V and 0 bases at J, with 11 bases in the middle. The germline V gene encodes CDR1 MNHEY and CDR2 SVGAGI. This CDR3 reads CASKNHFSTDTQYF. The CDR3 bases are TGTGCCAGCAAAAACCATTTTAGCACAGATACGCAGTATTTT.

V usage is TRBV5-1 and J usage is TRBJ2-5; 9 bases are a match to TRBD1. The junction had 7 bases not matched to a gene; V was cut back by 0 bases and J by 4 bases. The CDR3 length is 16 residues. Germline values: CDR1 SGHRS, CDR2 YFSETQ. DNA of the CDR3: TGCGCCAGCAGCTTGGCCAACAGGGGGCGAGGAGAGACCCAGTACTTC. Translation: CASSLANRGRGETQYF.

This chain joins TRBV24-1 and TRBJ1-2; perhaps TRBD1 as D (6 bases). The CDR3 is 13 residues long. Germline V gene sequence: CDR1 KGHDR, CDR2 SFDVKD. V lost 6 bases and J 5 bases, leaving 12 bases between the germline ends. CDR3: CATSRGDRYGYTF. The DNA of the CDR3 is TGTGCCACCAGTAGGGGGGATAGGTATGGCTACACCTTC.

This sequence joins TRBV18 and TRBJ2-5; D unresolved. Trimming shortened V by 3 bases and J by 5 bases, and 13 bases separated the two germline ends. Germline CDR1 is KGHSH and CDR2 is LQKENI. The CDR3 contains 14 residues. The DNA of the CDR3 is TGTGCCAGCTCACCGGCGTATCAAGCGGAGACCCAGTACTTC. This codes for CASSPAYQAETQYF.

This rearrangement joins TRBV25-1 to TRBJ2-3; no definite D call. V was pared by 1 base and J by 0 bases, with 8 bases between. Germline loops: CDR1 MGHDK, CDR2 SYGVNS. This CDR3 is 15 amino acids long. CDR3 bases: TGTGCCAGCAGTGAATGGGTTACTAGCACAGATACGCAGTATTTT. Amino acids: CASSEWVTSTDTQYF.

The chain joins TRBV28 to TRBJ2-3, with no clear D. In germline, CDR1 is MDHEN, CDR2 SYDVKM. The CDR3 loop spans 12 amino acids. Trimming took off 8 bases at V and 3 bases at J, with 9 bases between the two ends. CDR3 nucleotide sequence: TGTGCCAGCGCCCCCACAACAGATACGCAGTATTTT. Encoded protein: CASAPTTDTQYF.

The rearrangement joins TRBV4-1 to TRBJ1-4; unclear D gene. Germline V gene data show CDR1 as MGHRA and CDR2 as YSYEKL. Trimming cost V 6 bases and J 10 bases, with 21 bases left between them. The CDR3 spans 15 residues. CDR3: CASRLVQDPAGKLFF. In DNA form, the CDR3 reads TGCGCCAGCAGACTCGTCCAGGACCCCGCGGGAAAACTGTTTTTT.

This chain uses TRBV23-1 with TRBJ2-1; 7 nucleotides match TRBD2. TRBV23-1 is sorted into the ORF group, with uncertain function. The CDR3 has 13 residues. CDR3 protein: CAISVRTRDEQFF. The CDR3 DNA is TGCGCGATATCAGTAAGGACTAGGGATGAGCAGTTCTTC.

The rearrangement uses TRBV20-1 and TRBJ1-1; 7 positions match TRBD1. Germline CDR1 DFQATT, CDR2 SNEGSKA (reference sequence). The ends lost 3 bases at V and 0 bases at J; junction bases unmatched: 13. CDR3 length equals 17 residues. CDR3 residues: CSASRGRGDPMNTEAFF. The CDR3 coding sequence is TGCAGTGCTAGCCGGGGCAGGGGGGACCCCATGAACACTGAAGCTTTCTTT.

The chain has TRBV29-1 and TRBJ2-1; unclear D gene. This CDR3 has 10 amino acids. The germline CDR1 and CDR2 sequences are SQVTM and ANQGSEA. V was clipped by 8 bases and J by 1 base, with 3 bases between them. The CDR3 is CSSSYNEQFF. In DNA, the CDR3 is TGCAGCTCTTCCTACAATGAGCAGTTCTTC.